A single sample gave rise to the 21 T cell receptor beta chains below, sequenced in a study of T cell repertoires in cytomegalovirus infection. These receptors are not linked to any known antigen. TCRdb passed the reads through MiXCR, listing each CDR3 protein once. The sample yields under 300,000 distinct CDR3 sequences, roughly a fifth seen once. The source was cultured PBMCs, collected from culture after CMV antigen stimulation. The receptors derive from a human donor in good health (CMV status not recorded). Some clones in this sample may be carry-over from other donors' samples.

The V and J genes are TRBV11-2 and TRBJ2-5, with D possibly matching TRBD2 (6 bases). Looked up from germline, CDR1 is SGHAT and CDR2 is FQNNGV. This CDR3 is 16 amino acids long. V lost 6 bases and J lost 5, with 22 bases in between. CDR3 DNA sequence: TGTGCCAGCAGTTTCCCTCGGACTGCGGGGAGGGAGACCCAGTACTTC. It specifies CASSFPRTAGRETQYF.

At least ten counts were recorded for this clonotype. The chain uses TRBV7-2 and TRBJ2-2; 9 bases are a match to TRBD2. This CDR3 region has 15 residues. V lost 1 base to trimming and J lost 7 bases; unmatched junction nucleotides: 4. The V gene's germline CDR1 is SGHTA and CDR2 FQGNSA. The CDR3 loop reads CASSLVAGGDGELFF. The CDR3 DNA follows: TGTGCCAGCAGCTTAGTGGCGGGAGGGGACGGGGAGCTGTTTTTT.

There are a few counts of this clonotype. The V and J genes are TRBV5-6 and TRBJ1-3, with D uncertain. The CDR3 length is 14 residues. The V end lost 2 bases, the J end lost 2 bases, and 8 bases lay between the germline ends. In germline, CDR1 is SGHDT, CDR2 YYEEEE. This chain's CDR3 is CASSFFSAGNTIYF. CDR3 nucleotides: TGTGCCAGCAGCTTCTTCAGCGCTGGAAACACCATATATTTT. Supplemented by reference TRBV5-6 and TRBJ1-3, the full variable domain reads DAGVTQSPTHLIKTRGQQVTLRCSPKSGHDTVSWYQQALGQGPQFIFQYYEEEERQRGNFPDRFSGHQFPNYSSELNVNALLLGDSALYLCASSFFSAGNTIYFGEGSWLTVV.

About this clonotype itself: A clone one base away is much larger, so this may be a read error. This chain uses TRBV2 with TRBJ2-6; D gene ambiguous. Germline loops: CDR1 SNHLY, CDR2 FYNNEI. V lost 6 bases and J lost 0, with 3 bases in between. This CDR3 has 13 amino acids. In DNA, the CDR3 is TGTGCCAGCAGGGACTCTGGGGCCAACGTCCTGACTTTC. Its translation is CASRDSGANVLTF.

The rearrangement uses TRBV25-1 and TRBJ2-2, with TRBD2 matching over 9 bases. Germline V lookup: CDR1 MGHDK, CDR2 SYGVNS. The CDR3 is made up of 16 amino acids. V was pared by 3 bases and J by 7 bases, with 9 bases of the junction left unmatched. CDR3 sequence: CASSEGRGRAVGELFF. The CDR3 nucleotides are TGTGCCAGCAGTGAGGGTCGCGGGAGGGCCGTCGGGGAGCTGTTTTTT.

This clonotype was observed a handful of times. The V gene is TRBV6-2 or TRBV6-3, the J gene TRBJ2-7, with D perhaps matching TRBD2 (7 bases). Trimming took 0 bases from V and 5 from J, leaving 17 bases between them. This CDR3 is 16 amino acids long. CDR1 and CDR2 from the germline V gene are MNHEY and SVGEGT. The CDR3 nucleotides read TGTGCCAGCAGTTACTCGATCCCTCGGGGGGCCCACGAGCAGTACGTC. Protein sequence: CASSYSIPRGAHEQYV.

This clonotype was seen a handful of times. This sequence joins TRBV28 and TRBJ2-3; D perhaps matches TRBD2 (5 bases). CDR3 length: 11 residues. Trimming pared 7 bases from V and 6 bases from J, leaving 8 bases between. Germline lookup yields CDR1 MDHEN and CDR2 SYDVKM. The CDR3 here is CASISGDTQYF. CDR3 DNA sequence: TGTGCCAGCATCTCGGGGGATACGCAGTATTTT.

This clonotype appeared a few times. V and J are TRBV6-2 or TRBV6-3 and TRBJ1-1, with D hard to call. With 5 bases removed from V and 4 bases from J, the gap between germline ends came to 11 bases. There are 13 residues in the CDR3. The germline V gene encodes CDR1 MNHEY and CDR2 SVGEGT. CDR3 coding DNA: TGTGCCAGCAGTCTTCTAAGTTTCACTGAAGCTTTCTTT. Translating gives CASSLLSFTEAFF.

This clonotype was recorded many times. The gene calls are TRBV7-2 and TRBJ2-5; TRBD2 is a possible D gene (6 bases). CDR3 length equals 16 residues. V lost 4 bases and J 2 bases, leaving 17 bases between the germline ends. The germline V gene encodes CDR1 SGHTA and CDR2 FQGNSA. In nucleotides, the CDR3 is TGTGCCAGCAGCTGGTCCGGGACTCAGAAACAAGAGACCCAGTACTTC. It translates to CASSWSGTQKQETQYF.

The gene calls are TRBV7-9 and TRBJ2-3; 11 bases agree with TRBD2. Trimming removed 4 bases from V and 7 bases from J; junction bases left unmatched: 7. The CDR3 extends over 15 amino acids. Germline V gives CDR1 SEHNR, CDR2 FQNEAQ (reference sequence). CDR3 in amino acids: CASSSPGTSGNTQYF. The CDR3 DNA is TGTGCCAGCAGCTCCCCCGGGACTAGCGGAAATACGCAGTATTTT.

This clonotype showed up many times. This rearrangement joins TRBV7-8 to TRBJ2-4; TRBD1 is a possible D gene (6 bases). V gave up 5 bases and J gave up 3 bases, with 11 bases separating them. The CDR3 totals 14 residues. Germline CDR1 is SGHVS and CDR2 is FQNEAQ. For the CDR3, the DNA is TGTGCCAGCAGCCCCAGGGGCGTCAAAAACATTCAGTACTTC. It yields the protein CASSPRGVKNIQYF. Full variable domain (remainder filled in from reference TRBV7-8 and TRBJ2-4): GAGVSQSPRYKVAKRGQDVALRCDPISGHVSLFWYQQALGQGPEFLTYFQNEAQLDKSGLPSDRFFAERPEGSVSTLKIQRTQQEDSAVYLCASSPRGVKNIQYFGAGTRLSVL.

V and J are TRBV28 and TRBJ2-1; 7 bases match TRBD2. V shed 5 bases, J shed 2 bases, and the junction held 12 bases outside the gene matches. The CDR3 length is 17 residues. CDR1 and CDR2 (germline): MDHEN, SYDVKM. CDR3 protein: CASSPLRAGLAYNEQFF. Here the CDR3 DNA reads TGTGCCAGCAGTCCACTTAGAGCGGGACTCGCCTACAATGAGCAGTTCTTC. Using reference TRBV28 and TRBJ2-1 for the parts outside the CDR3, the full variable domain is DVKVTQSSRYLVKRTGEKVFLECVQDMDHENMFWYRQDPGLGLRLIYFSYDVKMKEKGDIPEGYSVSREKKERFSLILESASTNQTSMYLCASSPLRAGLAYNEQFFGPGTRLTVL.

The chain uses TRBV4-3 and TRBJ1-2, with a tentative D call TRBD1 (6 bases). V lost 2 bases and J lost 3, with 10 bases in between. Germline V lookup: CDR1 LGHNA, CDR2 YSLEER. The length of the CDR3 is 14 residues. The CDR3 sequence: CASSQWTDHYGYTF. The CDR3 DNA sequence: TGCGCCAGCAGCCAATGGACAGACCACTATGGCTACACCTTC.

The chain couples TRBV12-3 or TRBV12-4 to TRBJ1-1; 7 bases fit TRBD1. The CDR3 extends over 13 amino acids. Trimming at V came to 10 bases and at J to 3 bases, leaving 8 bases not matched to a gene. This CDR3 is CATSGGHYTEAFF. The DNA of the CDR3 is TGTGCCACCTCAGGGGGACATTACACTGAAGCTTTCTTT.

CDR3 loop: CASSFGTGQGYEQYF. The CDR3 nucleotides read TGTGCCAGCAGTTTCGGGACCGGGCAGGGCTACGAGCAGTACTTC. This chain links TRBV12-3 or TRBV12-4 with TRBJ2-7, with D possibly called TRBD1 or TRBD2 (5 bases each). Trimming shortened V by 3 bases and J by 3 bases, and 15 bases separated the two germline ends. The CDR3 has 15 amino acids.

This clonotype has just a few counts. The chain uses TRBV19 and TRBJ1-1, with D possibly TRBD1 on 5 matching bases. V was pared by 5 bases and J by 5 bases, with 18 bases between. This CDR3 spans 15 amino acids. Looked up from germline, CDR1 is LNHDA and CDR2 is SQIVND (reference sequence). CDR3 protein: CASSRPQGVKTEAFF. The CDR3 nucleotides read TGTGCCAGTAGTCGCCCCCAGGGTGTCAAGACTGAAGCTTTCTTT.

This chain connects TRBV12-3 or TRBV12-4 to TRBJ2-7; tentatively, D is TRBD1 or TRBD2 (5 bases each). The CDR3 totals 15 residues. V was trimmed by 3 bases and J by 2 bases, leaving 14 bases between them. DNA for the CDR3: TGTGCCAGCAGTTTGGGACGCCCAAACGCCTACGAGCAGTACTTC. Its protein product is CASSLGRPNAYEQYF.

This CDR3 is CASSYPLGAPLGDTQYF. CDR3 in DNA: TGTGCCAGCAGTTACCCCCTTGGAGCCCCCCTGGGGGATACGCAGTATTTT. The V gene is TRBV6-2 or TRBV6-3, the J gene TRBJ2-3; no clear D gene. The CDR3 spans 17 residues. Germline V gives CDR1 MNHEY, CDR2 SVGEGT. V was cut by 2 bases and J by 6 bases, with 21 bases left in between.

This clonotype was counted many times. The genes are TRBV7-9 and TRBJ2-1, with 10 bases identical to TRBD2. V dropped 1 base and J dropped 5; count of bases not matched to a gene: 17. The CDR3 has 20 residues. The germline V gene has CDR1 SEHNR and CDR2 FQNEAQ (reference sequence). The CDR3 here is CASSLVDTQAGGTTHNEQFF. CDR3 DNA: TGTGCCAGCAGCTTAGTGGATACCCAAGCGGGAGGGACCACCCACAATGAGCAGTTCTTC.

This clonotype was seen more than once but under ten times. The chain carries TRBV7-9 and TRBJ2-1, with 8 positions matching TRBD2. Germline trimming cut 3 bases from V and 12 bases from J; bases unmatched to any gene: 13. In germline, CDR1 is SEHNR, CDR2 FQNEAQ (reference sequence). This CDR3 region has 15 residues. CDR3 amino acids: CASSLEGGGLVSQFF. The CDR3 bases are TGTGCCAGCAGCTTGGAAGGAGGGGGACTAGTATCGCAGTTCTTC. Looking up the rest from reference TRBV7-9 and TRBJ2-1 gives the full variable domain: DTGVSQNPRHKITKRGQNVTFRCDPISEHNRLYWYRQTLGQGPEFLTYFQNEAQLEKSRLLSDRFSAERPKGSFSTLEIQRTEQGDSAMYLCASSLEGGGLVSQFFGPGTRLTVL.

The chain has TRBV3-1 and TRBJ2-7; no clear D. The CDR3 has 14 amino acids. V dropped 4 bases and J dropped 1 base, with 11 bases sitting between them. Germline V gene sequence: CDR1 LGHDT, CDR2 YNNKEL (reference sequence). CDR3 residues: CASSPRLSSYEQYV. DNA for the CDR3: TGTGCCAGCAGCCCTAGACTGTCTTCCTACGAGCAGTACGTC.